Included here is one T cell receptor beta chain sequence, with context. Its antigen is unknown. The data were obtained in a study of CD8 T cells in ankylosing spondylitis. Library preparation for TCR beta used quantitative 5'-RACE with molecular barcodes. MiXCR, run by TCRdb on the 5' RACE reads, gives a single entry per CDR3 protein. Here the sample spans roughly 400,000 distinct CDR3 sequences, around 20% being singletons. Broader study findings: Disease-associated clones were reportedly significantly overrepresented in matched ankylosing spondylitis synovial fluid. Characteristic of ankylosing spondylitis blood, it appeared, was a TCR beta motif comprising several highly homologous variants. Disease-linked clones were found to be CD8+ and relatively rare in peripheral blood. Some of these motif variants have turned up before, in reports on reactive arthritis synovial fluid and blood.

The V gene's germline CDR1 is MDHEN and CDR2 SYDVKM. The ends were cut back, 3 bases at V and 3 bases at J, with 15 bases in the middle. This CDR3 region has 16 residues. Sequenced material: blood, either unsorted or a sorted T cell fraction (not recorded which). The TCR was taken from a male donor with ankylosing spondylitis. J is TRBJ2-1 and V is TRBV28, with D unresolved. DNA of the CDR3: TGTGCCAGCAGTTTCAGCAGACTGGCGGACTACAATGAGCAGTTCTTC. It translates to CASSFSRLADYNEQFF.